The 22 T cell receptor beta chains below come from one sample, sequenced in a study of monozygotic twins with cystic fibrosis. Data came from immunoSEQ multiplex PCR; TCRdb stores just in-frame clones and leaves some out. The sample holds approximately 14,000 clones, 75% to 90% seen once. Sequencing used blood. All receptors derive from a boy between 10 and 17 years old with cystic fibrosis.

The gene calls are TRBV6-1 and TRBJ2-7, with 7 bases lining up with TRBD2. The germline gives CDR1 MNHNS, CDR2 SASEGT. The V and J ends lost 3 bases and 3 bases, in that order; junction bases with no gene match: 8. This CDR3 spans 15 amino acids. DNA for the CDR3: TGTGCCAGCAGTGAGGCCGGGACTACCTACTACGAGCAGTACTTC. Translated, it gives CASSEAGTTYYEQYF.

The gene calls are TRBV9 and TRBJ2-5, with 8 positions matching TRBD2. J lost 4 bases, V lost 3 bases, and 11 bases had no gene match. This CDR3 region has 16 residues. Germline V lookup: CDR1 SGDLS, CDR2 YYNGEE. CDR3: CASSARPYTSGETQYF. The DNA of the CDR3 is TGTGCCAGCAGCGCGCGCCCCTACACTAGCGGAGAGACCCAGTACTTC.

The V gene is TRBV18, the J gene TRBJ2-1; 13 nucleotides agree with TRBD2. The CDR3 has 20 residues. Germline-derived CDR1 and CDR2 are KGHSH and LQKENI. J gave up 0 bases and V 0 bases, and 8 bases lay outside the gene matches. CDR3 residues: CASSPPSGTSGISSYNEQFF. The CDR3 region has the DNA TGTGCCAGCTCACCACCTTCCGGGACTAGCGGGATCAGCTCCTACAATGAGCAGTTCTTC.

The chain has TRBV5-5 and TRBJ1-2, with D hard to call. This CDR3 spans 13 amino acids. With 0 bases removed from V and 4 bases from J, the gap between germline ends came to 7 bases. Germline-derived CDR1 and CDR2 are SGHKS and YYEKEE (reference sequence). The CDR3 nucleotides read TGTGCCAGCAGCTTGGATGGCTCCTATGGCTACACCTTC. Residues: CASSLDGSYGYTF.

The gene calls are TRBV6-6 and TRBJ2-7, with 8 bases matching TRBD1. CDR1 MNHNY and CDR2 SVGAGI come from the germline V gene (reference sequence). V was pared by 4 bases and J by 5 bases, with 10 bases of the junction left unmatched. The CDR3 runs to 15 residues. CDR3 region: CASSSRDRGPDEQYF. CDR3 in DNA: TGTGCCAGCAGTTCAAGAGACAGGGGACCGGACGAGCAGTACTTC.

This clone was seen just once. V usage is TRBV7-2 and J usage is TRBJ1-1; D is ambiguous. The length of the CDR3 is 14 residues. The germline gives CDR1 SGHTA, CDR2 FQGNSA. Trimming removed 5 bases from V and 6 bases from J, with 16 bases in between. The CDR3 protein is CASSPVPWASEAFF. The CDR3 DNA reads TGTGCCAGCAGCCCCGTCCCATGGGCTTCTGAAGCTTTCTTT.

The chain joins TRBV28 to TRBJ1-4; D gene unclear. V shed 0 bases and J shed 1 base, with 18 bases lying between them. Germline V gives CDR1 MDHEN, CDR2 SYDVKM. The CDR3 has 19 amino acids. CDR3 sequence: CASSLWRTARKGTNEKLFF. The DNA of the CDR3 is TGTGCCAGCAGTTTATGGAGGACTGCTCGAAAAGGAACTAATGAAAAACTGTTTTTT.

The chain joins TRBV28 to TRBJ2-1; weak D call: TRBD2 (6 bases). Deletions cut 5 bases from V and 9 bases from J, with 14 bases between. Per the germline V gene, CDR1 is MDHEN and CDR2 is SYDVKM. The CDR3 has 13 residues. The CDR3 region is CASSPPGLGEQFF. DNA of the CDR3: TGTGCCAGCAGTCCGCCGGGACTGGGTGAGCAGTTCTTC.

The rearrangement joins TRBV6-1 to TRBJ2-2, with TRBD1 matching 7 bases. Germline loops: CDR1 MNHNS, CDR2 SASEGT. This CDR3 has 18 amino acids. V was clipped by 2 bases and J by 6 bases; unmatched bases: 15. The CDR3, as DNA: TGTGCCAGCAGTGAAACCCCGCTTATGGGACAGCTTCCCGGGGAGCTGTTTTTT. It yields the protein CASSETPLMGQLPGELFF.

The chain combines TRBV7-3 with TRBJ1-2, with 9 bases fitting TRBD1. The germline CDR1 and CDR2 sequences are SGHTA and FQGTGA. The V and J ends lost 5 bases and 8 bases, in that order; junction bases with no gene match: 6. The CDR3 extends over 13 amino acids. CDR3 sequence (DNA): TGTGCCAGCAGCCCAGGACAGGGGTACGGCTACACCTTC. The encoded protein is CASSPGQGYGYTF. The variable domain in full, with the rest retrieved from reference TRBV7-3 and TRBJ1-2, is GAGVSQTPSNKVTEKGKYVELRCDPISGHTALYWYRQSLGQGPEFLIYFQGTGAADDSGLPNDRFFAVRPEGSVSTLKIQRTERGDSAVYLCASSPGQGYGYTFGSGTRLTVV.

This chain links TRBV28 with TRBJ1-5; no definite D call. V shed 8 bases and J shed 2 bases, with 10 bases lying between them. CDR3 length: 13 amino acids. In germline, CDR1 is MDHEN, CDR2 SYDVKM. The CDR3 nucleotides read TGTGCCAGCCGACTTTGGCGCAATCAGCCCCAGCATTTT. This codes for CASRLWRNQPQHF.

The genes are TRBV9 and TRBJ1-5, with 7 nucleotides matching TRBD1. The V segment lost 0 bases and the J segment 4 bases; nucleotides outside the gene matches: 4. The CDR3 contains 15 residues. The V gene's germline CDR1 is SGDLS and CDR2 YYNGEE. The CDR3 DNA is TGTGCCAGCAGCGTAGGGGGACAGCAAAATCAGCCCCAGCATTTT. It is translated as CASSVGGQQNQPQHF.

The chain joins TRBV15 to TRBJ2-5; D is perhaps TRBD1 (5 bases). Deletions cut 7 bases from V and 5 bases from J, with 26 bases between. CDR1 and CDR2 from the germline V gene are LNHNV and YYDKDF (reference sequence). The length of the CDR3 is 17 residues. DNA of the CDR3: TGTGCCACCACCAATCACCTATGGAGCAGGGAAGGGGAGACCCAGTACTTC. It specifies CATTNHLWSREGETQYF.

The chain couples TRBV6-5 to TRBJ1-3, with D perhaps TRBD1 (6 bases). This CDR3 comprises 15 residues. CDR1 MNHEY and CDR2 SVGAGI come from the germline V gene. V was trimmed by 6 bases and J by 1 base, leaving 13 bases between them. CDR3 protein: CASRNTGYSGNTIYF. Written as DNA, the CDR3 is TGTGCCAGCAGAAACACAGGGTATTCTGGAAACACCATATATTTT.

This chain connects TRBV9 to TRBJ1-1, with D perhaps TRBD1 (5 bases). CDR3 length: 14 amino acids. Trimming removed 6 bases from V and 0 bases from J, with 12 bases in between. Germline V gene lookup returns CDR1 SGDLS and CDR2 YYNGEE. CDR3 amino acids: CASTRGTMNTEAFF. The DNA for the CDR3 is TGTGCCAGCACCCGGGGGACCATGAACACTGAAGCTTTCTTT.

J is TRBJ1-1 and V is TRBV9, with 7 bases fitting TRBD1. The V gene's germline CDR1 is SGDLS and CDR2 YYNGEE. The trim removed 4 bases at V and 10 bases at J, leaving 10 bases unmatched. The CDR3 sequence is 13 residues long. The CDR3 region has the DNA TGTGCCAGCAGCCCACGCCCACAGGGGAGAGCTTTCTTT. Translating it yields CASSPRPQGRAFF. Full variable domain (remainder filled in from reference TRBV9 and TRBJ1-1): DSGVTQTPKHLITATGQRVTLRCSPRSGDLSVYWYQQSLDQGLQFLIQYYNGEERAKGNILERFSAQQFPDLHSELNLSSLELGDSALYFCASSPRPQGRAFFGQGTRLTVV.

This chain links TRBV7-9 with TRBJ1-1, with D uncertain. Germline lookup yields CDR1 SEHNR and CDR2 FQNEAQ (reference sequence). The CDR3 spans 10 residues. Trimming took 2 bases from V and 6 from J, leaving 1 base between them. CDR3 in DNA: TGTGCCAGCAGCTTATCTGAAGCTTTCTTT. It yields the protein CASSLSEAFF.

This clone was found once. This sequence joins TRBV5-1 and TRBJ2-1; D is unresolved. CDR1 and CDR2 (germline): SGHRS, YFSETQ. V lost 3 bases and J lost 8, with 9 bases in between. The CDR3 length is 12 residues. CDR3 protein: CASSSLGDEQFF. The CDR3, as DNA: TGCGCCAGCAGCTCCCTAGGTGATGAGCAGTTCTTC.

This clone occurred once. The chain uses TRBV19 and TRBJ1-5; the match to TRBD1 covers 8 bases. The V segment lost 6 bases and the J segment 0 bases; nucleotides outside the gene matches: 4. The V gene's germline CDR1 is LNHDA and CDR2 SQIVND (reference sequence). CDR3 length: 15 residues. The CDR3 is CASRTGDNSNQPQHF. As DNA, the CDR3 is TGTGCCAGTAGGACAGGGGATAATAGCAATCAGCCCCAGCATTTT.

The table lists this clone with a count of one. V is TRBV4-1 and J is TRBJ1-6, with a tentative D call TRBD1 (5 bases). The germline V and J ends were trimmed by 3 bases and 7 bases, with 16 bases remaining between them. CDR1 MGHRA and CDR2 YSYEKL come from the germline V gene. CDR3 length: 16 residues. The CDR3 loop is CASSHQPGPINSPLHF. DNA for the CDR3: TGCGCCAGCAGCCACCAACCGGGACCCATAAATTCACCCCTCCACTTT.

This chain uses TRBV4-1 with TRBJ1-5; D is unresolved. The CDR3 spans 18 residues. V gave up 2 bases and J gave up 0 bases, with 17 bases separating them. Germline V gene data show CDR1 as MGHRA and CDR2 as YSYEKL. This chain's CDR3 is CASSQHPRRDYSNQPQHF. Written as DNA, the CDR3 is TGCGCCAGCAGCCAACACCCACGACGGGATTATAGCAATCAGCCCCAGCATTTT.

This clone occurred a few times. The rearrangement joins TRBV21-1 to TRBJ2-7; the table calls TRBD1, which could not be checked here. TRBV21-1 is a listed pseudogene. The CDR3 covers 15 residues. The CDR3 loop is CASPHREGNSYEQYF. CDR3 nucleotides: TGTGCCAGCCCACACAGGGAAGGGAATTCCTACGAGCAGTACTTC.